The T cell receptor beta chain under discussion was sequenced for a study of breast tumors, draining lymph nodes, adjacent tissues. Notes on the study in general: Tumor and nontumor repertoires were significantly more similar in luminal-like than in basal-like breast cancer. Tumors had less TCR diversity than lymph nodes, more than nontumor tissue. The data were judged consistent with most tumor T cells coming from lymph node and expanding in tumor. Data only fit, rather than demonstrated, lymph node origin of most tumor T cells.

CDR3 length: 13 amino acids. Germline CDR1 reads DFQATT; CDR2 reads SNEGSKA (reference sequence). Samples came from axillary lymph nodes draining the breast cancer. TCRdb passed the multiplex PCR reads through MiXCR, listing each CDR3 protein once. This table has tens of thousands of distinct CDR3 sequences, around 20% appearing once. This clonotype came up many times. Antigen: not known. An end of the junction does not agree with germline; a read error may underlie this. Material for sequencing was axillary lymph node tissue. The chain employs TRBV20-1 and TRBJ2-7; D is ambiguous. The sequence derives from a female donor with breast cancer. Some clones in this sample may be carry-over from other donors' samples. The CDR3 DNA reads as TGCAGTGATAGATCGCCGATCTCCTACGAGCAGTACTTC. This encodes CSDRSPISYEQYF.